Reported below is one TCR beta chain. In the original processing: It was from reference gene primer amplification that nucleated cell counts were estimated. Profiled with immunoSEQ multiplex PCR; TCRdb holds only in-frame clones, not every one. For V, J and clone size, that table is used; D and trimming come from the DNA. Found here are 150,000 to 200,000 clones, 83% of them singletons; the top ten hold roughly 2%. The ends were cut back, 4 bases at V and 7 bases at J, with 23 bases in the middle. The CDR3 extends over 18 amino acids. The V gene's germline CDR1 is MNHEY and CDR2 SMNVEV (reference sequence). This specimen belongs to a study of blood T cell repertoires in COVID-19. Study-wide context: COVID-19 samples collected from the United States, Italy and Spain covered acute and convalescent phases.

V is TRBV27 and J is TRBJ1-6; D may be TRBD1 (6 bases). The sample consisted of peripheral blood. The TCR originated in a woman of 80 years or more with acute or convalescent COVID-19. The DNA for the CDR3 is TGTGCCAGCAGTTCCCGGGCTTTGATGGGGGCGCGAAATTCACCCCTCCACTTT. It encodes CASSSRALMGARNSPLHF.